The 32 T cell receptor beta chains below come from one sample, sequenced in a study of shared clonotypes between healthy human individuals. Clones were sequenced by immunoSEQ multiplex PCR, and TCRdb holds only the in-frame ones, with some missing. The data hold under 2.5 million clones, with about nine tenths observed a single time. Sequenced material: naive CD4+ T cells from PBMCs. This sample's subset: CD45RA+ positively selected. These TCRs come from a man aged 18 to 30 in good health. Some clones in this sample may be carry-over from other donors' samples.

This chain uses TRBV6-5 with TRBJ2-5; weak D call: TRBD1 (5 bases). The germline V gene encodes CDR1 MNHEY and CDR2 SVGAGI. The CDR3 is 12 amino acids. V was trimmed by 7 bases and J by 1 base, leaving 7 bases between them. CDR3 DNA sequence: TGTGCCAGCAAAGGGGTCCAAGAGACCCAGTACTTC. This codes for CASKGVQETQYF.

The V gene is TRBV30, the J gene TRBJ2-5, with 9 bases aligning to TRBD2. V shed 0 bases and J 5 bases; nucleotides not matched to a gene: 1. The germline V gene encodes CDR1 GTSNPN and CDR2 SVGIG (reference sequence). The CDR3 totals 13 residues. DNA for the CDR3: TGTGCCTGGAGTGTTAGCGGGAGTGAGACCCAGTACTTC. Amino acids: CAWSVSGSETQYF.

The gene calls are TRBV7-2 and TRBJ2-1; 9 positions match TRBD2. After removal of 6 bases from V and 8 bases from J, the junction contained 11 bases not matched to a gene. The CDR3 loop spans 15 amino acids. Germline loops: CDR1 SGHTA, CDR2 FQGNSA. CDR3: CASSLLGTSIDEQFF. CDR3 nucleotide sequence: TGTGCCAGCAGTTTACTCGGGACTAGCATCGATGAGCAGTTCTTC.

With respect to this clone: Other DNA sequences in the same sample also yield this CDR3. The chain carries TRBV18 and TRBJ2-1; 10 bases line up with TRBD2. V was pared by 1 base and J by 3 bases, with 0 bases of the junction left unmatched. The germline gives CDR1 KGHSH, CDR2 LQKENI. This CDR3 comprises 15 residues. CDR3 nucleotides: TGTGCCAGCTCACCACTAGCGGGAGGCTACAATGAGCAGTTCTTC. It is translated as CASSPLAGGYNEQFF.

The chain recombines TRBV28 with TRBJ2-7; 9 positions match TRBD1. The trim removed 8 bases at V and 5 bases at J, leaving 10 bases unmatched. The CDR3 spans 14 residues. CDR1 MDHEN and CDR2 SYDVKM come from the germline V gene. CDR3 amino acids: CASESRDRVHEQYF. The CDR3 DNA sequence: TGTGCCAGCGAATCCCGGGACAGGGTCCACGAGCAGTACTTC.

The chain is built from TRBV5-6 and TRBJ2-3; no clear D. Germline loops: CDR1 SGHDT, CDR2 YYEEEE. The length of the CDR3 is 14 residues. V was cut by 1 base and J by 6 bases, with 12 bases left in between. The CDR3 spells CASSLNPASDTQYF. CDR3 coding DNA: TGTGCCAGCAGCTTGAACCCAGCTTCGGATACGCAGTATTTT.

The V gene is TRBV7-8, the J gene TRBJ1-1; 8 bases match TRBD1. CDR1 is SGHVS, CDR2 FQNEAQ, per germline. The CDR3 has 15 amino acids. Trimming took 5 bases from V and 0 from J; bases not matched to a gene: 5. CDR3: CASSRTGSMNTEAFF. Here the CDR3 DNA reads TGTGCCAGCAGCCGGACAGGGAGTATGAACACTGAAGCTTTCTTT.

Here the CDR3 DNA reads TGTGCCAGCAGCTTAGGGGTGGGCGGGCCCCAAGAGACCCAGTACTTC. It codes for CASSLGVGGPQETQYF. The chain links TRBV7-2 to TRBJ2-5; tentatively, D is TRBD2 (5 bases). Germline V CDR1 and CDR2: SGHTA, FQGNSA. The CDR3 consists of 16 residues. V was trimmed by 1 base and J by 1 base, leaving 13 bases between them.

This chain joins TRBV11-2 and TRBJ1-2; D unclear. Germline loops: CDR1 SGHAT, CDR2 FQNNGV. This CDR3 comprises 13 residues. V lost 0 bases, J lost 8 bases, and 10 bases lay in between. The CDR3 spells CASSLEGFGGYTF. The CDR3 coding sequence is TGTGCCAGCAGCTTAGAGGGTTTTGGAGGCTACACCTTC.

The chain links TRBV9 to TRBJ1-2; D possibly corresponds to TRBD1 (6 bases). Germline loops: CDR1 SGDLS, CDR2 YYNGEE. The CDR3 extends over 13 amino acids. V lost 3 bases and J lost 7, with 13 bases in between. CDR3 DNA: TGTGCCAGCAGCGCCTTGGACAGCTCTGGCTACACCTTC. Its translation is CASSALDSSGYTF.

A remark on this clone: The identical CDR3 is also encoded by other nucleotide sequences in the sample. This chain links TRBV6-5 with TRBJ2-3; D is ambiguous. The V end was cut by 7 bases, the J end by 7 bases, with 9 bases between. The germline CDR1 and CDR2 sequences are MNHEY and SVGAGI. The CDR3 length is 11 residues. The CDR3 DNA reads as TGTGCCAGCACAGACTCCTATACGCAGTATTTT. Its protein is CASTDSYTQYF.

CDR3 coding DNA: TGTGCCAGCCTAGATTCAGGGTCCCTGACTTCAGTCTATGGCTACACCTTC. Protein sequence: CASLDSGSLTSVYGYTF. The chain uses TRBV2 and TRBJ1-2; TRBD1 might be the D (5 bases). Germline V gene data show CDR1 as SNHLY and CDR2 as FYNNEI. With 8 bases removed from V and 4 bases from J, the gap between germline ends came to 26 bases. This CDR3 comprises 17 residues. The complete variable domain, with remaining parts taken from reference TRBV2 and TRBJ1-2, reads EPEVTQTPSHQVTQMGQEVILRCVPISNHLYFYWYRQILGQKVEFLVSFYNNEISEKSEIFDDQFSVERPDGSNFTLKIRSTKLEDSAMYFCASLDSGSLTSVYGYTFGSGTRLTVV.

The V gene is TRBV7-9, the J gene TRBJ2-5; D may be TRBD1 or TRBD2 (5 bases each). V was trimmed by 1 base and J by 5 bases, leaving 11 bases between them. CDR1 SEHNR and CDR2 FQNEAQ come from the germline V gene (reference sequence). This CDR3 has 14 residues. The CDR3, as DNA: TGTGCCAGCAGCTTAGAAGCAGGGAGCGAGACCCAGTACTTC. Protein sequence: CASSLEAGSETQYF.

The CDR3 DNA reads as TGTGCCAGCAGTTTTAAGCTCCCTTCTGGAAACACCATATATTTT. Translated: CASSFKLPSGNTIYF. V usage is TRBV28 and J usage is TRBJ1-3; D unclear. There are 15 residues in the CDR3. CDR1 is MDHEN and CDR2 is SYDVKM in the germline V gene. Trimming pared 3 bases from V and 1 base from J, leaving 10 bases between.

The chain links TRBV19 to TRBJ2-5; possibly TRBD1 or TRBD2 for D (6 bases each). Germline V CDR1 and CDR2: LNHDA, SQIVND (reference sequence). V was pared by 3 bases and J by 1 base, with 12 bases between. This CDR3 region has 15 residues. The CDR3 reads CASSIGGGSQETQYF. The CDR3 coding sequence is TGTGCCAGTAGTATTGGAGGGGGGTCCCAAGAGACCCAGTACTTC.

V and J are TRBV6-1 and TRBJ2-7, with 7 nucleotides matching TRBD2. CDR1 is MNHNS and CDR2 is SASEGT in the germline V gene. Trimming removed 2 bases from V and 2 bases from J; junction bases left unmatched: 9. The CDR3 has 16 residues. The CDR3 DNA is TGTGCCAGCAGTGAAAAGGTGGGAGGGCCCCCCTACGAGCAGTACTTC. This translates into CASSEKVGGPPYEQYF.

The rearrangement joins TRBV2 to TRBJ2-3; D remains ambiguous. CDR1 and CDR2 from the germline V gene are SNHLY and FYNNEI. The V end lost 11 bases, the J end lost 1 base, and 10 bases lay between the germline ends. The CDR3 has 12 amino acids. The CDR3 protein is CAGSLRTDTQYF. Here the CDR3 DNA reads TGTGCCGGATCTCTCCGCACAGATACGCAGTATTTT. The variable domain in full, with the rest retrieved from reference TRBV2 and TRBJ2-3, is EPEVTQTPSHQVTQMGQEVILRCVPISNHLYFYWYRQILGQKVEFLVSFYNNEISEKSEIFDDQFSVERPDGSNFTLKIRSTKLEDSAMYFCAGSLRTDTQYFGPGTRLTVL.

This rearrangement joins TRBV7-6 to TRBJ2-1; TRBD2 matches at 9 bases. The germline gives CDR1 SGHVS, CDR2 FNYEAQ. This CDR3 is 14 amino acids long. Germline trimming cut 3 bases from V and 7 bases from J; bases unmatched to any gene: 4. This chain's CDR3 is CASSFGGRVNEQFF. For the CDR3, the DNA is TGTGCCAGCAGCTTCGGCGGGAGGGTTAATGAGCAGTTCTTC.

This chain links TRBV5-4 with TRBJ2-3; 8 nucleotides line up with TRBD2. This CDR3 contains 16 residues. The germline V gene encodes CDR1 SGHNT and CDR2 YYREEE (reference sequence). Trimming at V came to 4 bases and at J to 4 bases, leaving 11 bases not matched to a gene. The CDR3 coding sequence is TGTGCCAGCAGCCCCGGGGGGGCACAGGGCCCAGATACGCAGTATTTT. Translating it yields CASSPGGAQGPDTQYF.

This clone was recorded once. The same CDR3 arises from other DNA sequences in this sample as well. The J gene is TRBJ2-7, the V gene TRBV28; 12 bases line up with TRBD1. Germline loops: CDR1 MDHEN, CDR2 SYDVKM. Losses at the gene ends were 4 bases for V and 4 bases for J; bases not matched to a gene: 8. The CDR3 totals 16 residues. CDR3 residues: CASSSPGTGGGYEQYF. CDR3 in DNA: TGTGCCAGCAGTTCGCCAGGGACAGGGGGCGGTTACGAGCAGTACTTC.

J is TRBJ2-2 and V is TRBV10-3; TRBD1 matches at 9 bases. Germline V gene data show CDR1 as ENHRY and CDR2 as SYGVKD. The CDR3 extends over 14 amino acids. The V gene end was trimmed by 4 bases and the J gene end by 6 bases; junction bases not matched to a gene: 3. The CDR3 coding sequence is TGTGCCATCAGTGTAAGGGACAGGGCCGGGGAGCTGTTTTTT. It encodes CAISVRDRAGELFF.

The J gene is TRBJ2-4, the V gene TRBV28; TRBD2 is a possible D gene (5 bases). Germline values: CDR1 MDHEN, CDR2 SYDVKM. The CDR3 covers 16 residues. The V gene lost 8 bases and the J gene lost 2 bases, with 19 bases spanning the gap. The CDR3 DNA follows: TGTGCCAGCGTGGGAGTCGGGGTTGATACCAAAAACATTCAGTACTTC. Protein product: CASVGVGVDTKNIQYF.

There are a few counts of this clone. Other DNA sequences of this sample code for an identical CDR3. The rearrangement links TRBV18 to TRBJ1-5; 8 bases fit TRBD1. The V segment lost 3 bases and the J segment 5 bases; nucleotides outside the gene matches: 3. CDR1 KGHSH and CDR2 LQKENI come from the germline V gene. This CDR3 has 14 amino acids. The CDR3 DNA reads as TGTGCCAGCTCACCCGGACAGGGTCATCAGCCCCAGCATTTT. Translated: CASSPGQGHQPQHF. Based on the CDR3 plus reference TRBV18 and TRBJ1-5, the full variable domain is NAGVMQNPRHLVRRRGQEARLRCSPMKGHSHVYWYRQLPEEGLKFMVYLQKENIIDESGMPKERFSAEFPKEGPSILRIQQVVRGDSAAYFCASSPGQGHQPQHFGDGTRLSIL.

This clone showed up just once. The chain couples TRBV25-1 to TRBJ1-1; D might be TRBD1 (6 bases). The germline V gene has CDR1 MGHDK and CDR2 SYGVNS. The CDR3 extends over 13 amino acids. The V and J ends lost 6 bases and 5 bases respectively, with 13 bases between them. CDR3 in amino acids: CASREGVVTEAFF. In DNA, the CDR3 is TGTGCCAGCAGGGAGGGGGTCGTTACTGAAGCTTTCTTT.

The rearrangement joins TRBV11-1 to TRBJ1-2, with TRBD1 identical over 8 bases. The junction had 11 bases not matched to a gene; V was cut back by 4 bases and J by 4 bases. Per the germline V gene, CDR1 is SGHAT and CDR2 is FQDESV (reference sequence). This CDR3 is 16 amino acids long. The CDR3 DNA reads as TGTGCCAGCAGCTCCGCAGGACAGGGCAGTCCCTATGGCTACACCTTC. It is translated as CASSSAGQGSPYGYTF. The complete variable domain, with remaining parts taken from reference TRBV11-1 and TRBJ1-2, reads EAEVAQSPRYKITEKSQAVAFWCDPISGHATLYWYRQILGQGPELLVQFQDESVVDDSQLPKDRFSAERLKGVDSTLKIQPAELGDSAMYLCASSSAGQGSPYGYTFGSGTRLTVV.

CDR3 bases: TGTGCCAGCAGCCCCCAGACTAGCGGGAGGGCCGGGTCCTACAATGAGCAGTTCTTC. As protein: CASSPQTSGRAGSYNEQFF. The chain joins TRBV7-2 to TRBJ2-1; 14 nucleotides match TRBD2. The CDR3 has 19 amino acids. The V gene's germline CDR1 is SGHTA and CDR2 FQGNSA. The V and J ends lost 5 bases and 1 base, in that order; junction bases with no gene match: 10.

The chain carries TRBV5-1 and TRBJ2-7; the D gene is possibly TRBD2 (6 bases). Germline CDR1 reads SGHRS; CDR2 reads YFSETQ. The V end lost 4 bases, the J end lost 7 bases, and 18 bases lay between the germline ends. CDR3 length: 14 amino acids. The DNA of the CDR3 is TGCGCCAGCAGCATGGGGACTCGGATAGGAGAGCAGTACTTC. It translates to CASSMGTRIGEQYF.

A note on this clone: Within the sample, other DNA sequences also encode this same CDR3. V gene TRBV28 combines with J gene TRBJ2-5, with 10 positions matching TRBD2. The CDR3 loop spans 17 amino acids. After removal of 3 bases from V and 0 bases from J, the junction contained 7 bases not matched to a gene. The V gene's germline CDR1 is MDHEN and CDR2 SYDVKM. The CDR3 here is CASSFPWTSGNQETQYF. As DNA, the CDR3 is TGTGCCAGCAGTTTTCCGTGGACTAGCGGAAACCAAGAGACCCAGTACTTC.

This rearrangement joins TRBV19 to TRBJ1-1; 7 nucleotides line up with TRBD1. The trim removed 3 bases at V and 4 bases at J, leaving 8 bases unmatched. The germline V gene has CDR1 LNHDA and CDR2 SQIVND (reference sequence). The CDR3 contains 15 residues. This chain's CDR3 is CASSMTDRPSTEAFF. The CDR3 DNA is TGTGCCAGTAGTATGACGGACAGGCCGAGCACTGAAGCTTTCTTT.

The chain has TRBV6-5 and TRBJ1-5, with 9 positions matching TRBD1. The V and J ends lost 6 bases and 8 bases, in that order; junction bases with no gene match: 8. The CDR3 runs to 14 residues. Germline V lookup: CDR1 MNHEY, CDR2 SVGAGI. The CDR3 DNA reads TGTGCCAGCAGCTCCGGGACAGGGCTGGAGCCCCAGCATTTT. Translation: CASSSGTGLEPQHF.

The V gene is TRBV29-1, the J gene TRBJ2-7, with TRBD1 matching over 9 bases. With 7 bases clipped from V and 5 bases from J, the junction kept 6 bases outside the gene matches. The V gene's germline CDR1 is SQVTM and CDR2 ANQGSEA. The CDR3 runs 12 residues. CDR3 sequence reads: CSAQTGGDEQYF. CDR3 in DNA: TGCAGCGCCCAAACAGGGGGCGACGAGCAGTACTTC.

This chain connects TRBV4-1 to TRBJ2-1, with unresolved D. V dropped 3 bases and J dropped 9 bases, with 12 bases sitting between them. From germline, CDR1 is MGHRA and CDR2 YSYEKL. The CDR3 is made up of 13 amino acids. CDR3 bases: TGCGCCAGCAGCCATAACCCTCCGGCTGAGCAGTTCTTC. It specifies CASSHNPPAEQFF.